This is a list of T cell receptor beta chains from one sample in a study of blood T cell repertoires in COVID-19. The data were produced by immunoSEQ multiplex PCR, yet TCRdb's version contains in-frame clones alone and is incomplete. In the table there are 250,000 or so clones, 75% to 85% of which are singletons. The sample comprised peripheral blood. Source of these receptors: a woman in her seventies with acute or convalescent COVID-19. The CDR3 runs from the conserved cysteine through the conserved F or W.

CDR3,J,V
CASSQELGAVILASYEQYF,TRBJ2-7,TRBV3-1/TRBV3-2
CASSLQMNTEAFF,TRBJ1-1,TRBV28
CASRSVGGEQFF,TRBJ2-1,TRBV19
CASTTGGGGTEAFF,TRBJ1-1,TRBV28
CAISDPTETQETQYF,TRBJ2-5,TRBV10-3
CASSSDRGHGYTF,TRBJ1-2,TRBV6-5
CASSLQGIGGNTIYF,TRBJ1-3,TRBV7-2
CASSYGRVRYGYTF,TRBJ1-2,TRBV6-2/TRBV6-3
CASRQTGTGNTIYF,TRBJ1-3,TRBV7-2
CAWTMRDYYGYTF,TRBJ1-2,TRBV30
CASSQEASHSYNEQFF,TRBJ2-1,TRBV4-1
CASSLVAGEETQYF,TRBJ2-5,TRBV7-8
CASSLGRGAFF,TRBJ1-1,TRBV5-1
CASSQDPLGGYEQYF,TRBJ2-7,TRBV4-2
CASSLLGAGGGSDTQYF,TRBJ2-3,TRBV7-8
CASRQGLGTDTQYF,TRBJ2-3,TRBV6-5